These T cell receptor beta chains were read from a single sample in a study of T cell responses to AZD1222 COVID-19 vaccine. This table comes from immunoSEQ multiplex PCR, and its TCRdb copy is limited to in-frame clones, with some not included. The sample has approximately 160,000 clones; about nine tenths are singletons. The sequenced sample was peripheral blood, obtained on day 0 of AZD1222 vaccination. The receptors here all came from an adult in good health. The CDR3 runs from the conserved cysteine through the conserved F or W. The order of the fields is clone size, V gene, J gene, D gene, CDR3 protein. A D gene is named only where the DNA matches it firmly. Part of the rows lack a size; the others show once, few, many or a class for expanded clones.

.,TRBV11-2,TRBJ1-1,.,CASSPGALRGTEAFF
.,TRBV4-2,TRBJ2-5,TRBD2,CASSQVAGEAETQYF
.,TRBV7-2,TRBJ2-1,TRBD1,CASSQGQGRYNEQFF
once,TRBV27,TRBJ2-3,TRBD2,CASSRGGVDTQYF
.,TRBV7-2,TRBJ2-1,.,CASSLAAEVEQFF
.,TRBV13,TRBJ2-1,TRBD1,CASSRRQGIMNEQFF
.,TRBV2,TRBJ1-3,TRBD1,CASRAGTGVSGNTIYF
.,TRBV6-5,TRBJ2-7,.,CASSTPGGGNEQYF
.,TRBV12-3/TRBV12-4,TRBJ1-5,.,CASSYRDNQPQHF
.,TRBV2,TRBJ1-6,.,CASSVVGENSPLHF
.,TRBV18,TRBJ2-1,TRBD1,CASSPERGLYNEQFF
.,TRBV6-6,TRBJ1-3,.,CASLRDFRNTIYF
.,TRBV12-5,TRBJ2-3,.,CASGLVQATDTQYF
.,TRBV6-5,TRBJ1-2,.,CASSYSESSNYGYTF
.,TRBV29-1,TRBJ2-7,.,CSPGPWISYEQYF